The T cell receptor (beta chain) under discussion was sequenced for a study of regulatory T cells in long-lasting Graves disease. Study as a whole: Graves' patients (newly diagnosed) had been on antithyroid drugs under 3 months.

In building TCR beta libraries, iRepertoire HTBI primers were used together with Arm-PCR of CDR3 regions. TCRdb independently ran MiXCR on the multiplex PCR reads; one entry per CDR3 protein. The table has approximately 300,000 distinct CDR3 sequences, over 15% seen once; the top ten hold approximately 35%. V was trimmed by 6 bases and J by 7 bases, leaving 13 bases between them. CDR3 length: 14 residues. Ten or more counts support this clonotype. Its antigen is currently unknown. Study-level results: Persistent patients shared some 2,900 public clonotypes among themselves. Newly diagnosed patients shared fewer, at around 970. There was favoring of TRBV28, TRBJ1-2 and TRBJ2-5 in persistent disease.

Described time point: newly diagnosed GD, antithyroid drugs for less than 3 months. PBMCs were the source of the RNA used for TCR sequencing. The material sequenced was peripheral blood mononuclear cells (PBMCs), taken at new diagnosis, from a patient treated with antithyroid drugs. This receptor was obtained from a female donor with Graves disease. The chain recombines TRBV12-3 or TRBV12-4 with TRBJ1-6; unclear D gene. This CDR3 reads CASSPRTPNSPLHF. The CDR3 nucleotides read TGTGCCAGCAGCCCCCGGACGCCGAATTCACCCCTCCACTTT.